These T cell receptor beta chains were read from a single sample in a study of circulating and synovial CD4+ cells in juvenile arthritis. Profiled with immunoSEQ multiplex PCR; TCRdb holds only in-frame clones, not every one. The sample shows 36,000 or so clones, about 94% of them seen only once. The source material was CD4+ T cells from blood. These receptors all stem from a human donor with juvenile idiopathic arthritis. Each CDR3 is given with its conserved first and last residue. D genes are given only for firm matches. Only some rows state a clone size, as once, few, many or a class for expanded clones.

CDR3nt: TGTGCTAGTGTTCCTACAGGGTACGACTATGGCTACACCTTC; CDR3aa: CASVPTGYDYGYTF; d_gene: .; abundance: few; v_gene: TRBV12-5; j_gene: TRBJ1-2
CDR3nt: TGTGCCAGCACCTCCTTCGGCCGGGAGGACAGGGCCAACGTCCTGACTTTC; CDR3aa: CASTSFGREDRANVLTF; d_gene: TRBD2; abundance: .; v_gene: TRBV27; j_gene: TRBJ2-6
CDR3nt: TGCGCCAGCAGCTTATTAGCGGGGGGGCCGGGGGAGCAGTACTTC; CDR3aa: CASSLLAGGPGEQYF; d_gene: TRBD2; abundance: once; v_gene: TRBV5-1; j_gene: TRBJ2-7
CDR3nt: TGTGCCAGTATTGGGCTGGACAGGGGGACAAAAGCTTTCTTT; CDR3aa: CASIGLDRGTKAFF; d_gene: TRBD1; abundance: .; v_gene: TRBV19; j_gene: TRBJ1-1
CDR3nt: TGTGCCAGCAGTGCGCACCGTGAAGCTTTCTTT; CDR3aa: CASSAHREAFF; d_gene: .; abundance: .; v_gene: TRBV6-5; j_gene: TRBJ1-1
CDR3nt: TGTGCCAGCAGTAAAGACAGGGGAAATCAGCCCCAGCATTTT; CDR3aa: CASSKDRGNQPQHF; d_gene: TRBD1; abundance: .; v_gene: TRBV2; j_gene: TRBJ1-5
CDR3nt: TGCGCCAGCAGCTTTCCTGGGTCTGGGGAGCAGTACTTC; CDR3aa: CASSFPGSGEQYF; d_gene: .; abundance: .; v_gene: TRBV5-1; j_gene: TRBJ2-4
CDR3nt: TGTGCCAGCAGATTATCGGGTCAGGGGGCCCACGAGCAGTACTTC; CDR3aa: CASRLSGQGAHEQYF; d_gene: TRBD1; abundance: .; v_gene: TRBV7-2; j_gene: TRBJ2-7
CDR3nt: TGTGCCAGCAGCTTACATGGACTGGGGACAGACAATGAGCAGTTCTTC; CDR3aa: CASSLHGLGTDNEQFF; d_gene: TRBD1; abundance: once; v_gene: TRBV7-3; j_gene: TRBJ2-1
CDR3nt: TGTGCCTGGAGTGCGGTTAGCTACGAGCAGTACTTC; CDR3aa: CAWSAVSYEQYF; d_gene: .; abundance: once; v_gene: TRBV30; j_gene: TRBJ2-7
CDR3nt: TGTGCCAGCAGCTTGAGGGACAGGGGCCACGAGCAGTACTTC; CDR3aa: CASSLRDRGHEQYF; d_gene: TRBD1; abundance: .; v_gene: TRBV7-2; j_gene: TRBJ2-7
CDR3nt: TGTGCCAGCAGCGTAGGGGACAGGGCGAACACCGGGGAGCTGTTTTTT; CDR3aa: CASSVGDRANTGELFF; d_gene: TRBD1; abundance: .; v_gene: TRBV9; j_gene: TRBJ2-2
CDR3nt: TGTGCCAGCAGCCAAGATTCGGTAAGGGGGCCCGCAGATACGCAGTATTTT; CDR3aa: CASSQDSVRGPADTQYF; d_gene: TRBD1; abundance: .; v_gene: TRBV4-2; j_gene: TRBJ2-3
CDR3nt: TGTGCCACCATAATGGGGGGAGGGGTCCTCGATACGCAGTATTTT; CDR3aa: CATIMGGGVLDTQYF; d_gene: TRBD2; abundance: .; v_gene: TRBV15; j_gene: TRBJ2-3
CDR3nt: TGTGCCAGCAGCTTCCCAGGGTTCCCAAGCACAGATACGCAGTATTTT; CDR3aa: CASSFPGFPSTDTQYF; d_gene: .; abundance: .; v_gene: TRBV5-4; j_gene: TRBJ2-3
CDR3nt: TGTGCCAGCAGTTTATCAACAGGCCTCCTTTCACCCCTCCACTTT; CDR3aa: CASSLSTGLLSPLHF; d_gene: .; abundance: .; v_gene: TRBV27; j_gene: TRBJ1-6
CDR3nt: TGTGCCAGCAGCCCGGGGGGTTATGGCTACACCTTC; CDR3aa: CASSPGGYGYTF; d_gene: .; abundance: .; v_gene: TRBV13; j_gene: TRBJ1-2